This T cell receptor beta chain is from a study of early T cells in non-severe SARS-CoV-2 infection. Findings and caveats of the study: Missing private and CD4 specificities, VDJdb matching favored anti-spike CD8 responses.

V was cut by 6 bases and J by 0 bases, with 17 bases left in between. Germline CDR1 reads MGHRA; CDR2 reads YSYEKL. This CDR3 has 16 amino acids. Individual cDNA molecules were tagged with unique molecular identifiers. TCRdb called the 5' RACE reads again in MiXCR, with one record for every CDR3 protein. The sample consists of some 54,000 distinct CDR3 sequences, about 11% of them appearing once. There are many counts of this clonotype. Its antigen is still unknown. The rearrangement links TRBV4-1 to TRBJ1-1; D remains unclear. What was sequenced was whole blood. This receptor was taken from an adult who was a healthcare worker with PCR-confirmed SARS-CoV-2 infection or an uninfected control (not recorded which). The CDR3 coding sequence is TGCGCCAGCAGTTTATTACCCCCAACCTTGAACACTGAAGCTTTCTTT. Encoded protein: CASSLLPPTLNTEAFF.